These 24 T cell receptor beta chains were sequenced from one sample in a study of T cells in Graves' hyperthyroidism and ophthalmopathy. There were TCR beta CDR3 regions amplified from RNA transcripts. Using the HTBI primer set, a first-round RT-PCR was run on the TCR CDR3. TCRdb redid the calling of the multiplex PCR reads with MiXCR, one entry per CDR3 protein. Here the sample spans fewer than 450,000 distinct CDR3 sequences, about 15% being singletons. The sequencing input was blood. Receptors originate from a woman between 25 and 40 years old with Graves' hyperthyroidism that later progressed to Graves' ophthalmopathy.

The sample holds many counts of this clonotype. The rearrangement uses TRBV28 and TRBJ2-2; D may be TRBD2 (6 bases). The CDR3 spans 17 residues. Germline V lookup: CDR1 MDHEN, CDR2 SYDVKM. The V end was cut by 3 bases, the J end by 0 bases, with 14 bases between. CDR3 in DNA: TGTGCCAGCAGTTTTCGGGGCGGGAATGCGAACACCGGGGAGCTGTTTTTT. Residues: CASSFRGGNANTGELFF. The full variable domain, with the rest looked up from reference TRBV28 and TRBJ2-2, is DVKVTQSSRYLVKRTGEKVFLECVQDMDHENMFWYRQDPGLGLRLIYFSYDVKMKEKGDIPEGYSVSREKKERFSLILESASTNQTSMYLCASSFRGGNANTGELFFGEGSRLTVL.

At least ten counts were recorded for this clonotype. V usage is TRBV11-2 and J usage is TRBJ1-2, with TRBD1 identical over 10 bases. This CDR3 contains 17 residues. J lost 2 bases, V lost 4 bases, and 10 bases had no gene match. The germline CDR1 and CDR2 sequences are SGHAT and FQNNGV. CDR3 DNA: TGTGCCAGCAGCTCCTCTCATCCGGGACAGGGGAACTATGGCTACACCTTC. This translates into CASSSSHPGQGNYGYTF. The variable domain in full, with the rest retrieved from reference TRBV11-2 and TRBJ1-2, is EAGVAQSPRYKIIEKRQSVAFWCNPISGHATLYWYQQILGQGPKLLIQFQNNGVVDDSQLPKDRFSAERLKGVDSTLKIQPAKLEDSAVYLCASSSSHPGQGNYGYTFGSGTRLTVV.

This clonotype showed up many times. The chain combines TRBV25-1 with TRBJ1-2; 7 nucleotides line up with TRBD1. The germline gives CDR1 MGHDK, CDR2 SYGVNS. CDR3 length: 18 amino acids. V lost 0 bases to trimming and J lost 3 bases; unmatched junction nucleotides: 13. CDR3 DNA: TGTGCCAGCAGTGAATATGGTGACAGGGATCTCTCTGACTATGGCTACACCTTC. Protein: CASSEYGDRDLSDYGYTF.

This clonotype was observed many times. The chain is built from TRBV12-3 or TRBV12-4 and TRBJ1-2; D not certain. Trimming pared 6 bases from V and 1 base from J, leaving 15 bases between. This CDR3 has 15 amino acids. The CDR3 sequence: CASRATVWNNYGYTF. The CDR3 DNA follows: TGTGCCAGCAGGGCTACTGTGTGGAATAACTATGGCTACACCTTC.

The table lists this clonotype with many counts. The chain joins TRBV2 to TRBJ1-1; D is unresolved. Germline CDR1 reads SNHLY; CDR2 reads FYNNEI. V lost 3 bases and J lost 2, with 7 bases in between. The CDR3 spans 13 residues. CDR3 region: CASSEEVNTEAFF. Here the CDR3 DNA reads TGTGCCAGCAGTGAGGAGGTAAACACTGAAGCTTTCTTT.

The chain recombines TRBV5-6 with TRBJ1-5; tentative D call: TRBD1 (5 bases). The germline gives CDR1 SGHDT, CDR2 YYEEEE. The CDR3 runs to 16 residues. V lost 1 base and J 0 bases, leaving 11 bases between the germline ends. The CDR3 loop reads CASSLYGGNSNQPQHF. CDR3 DNA: TGTGCCAGCAGCTTGTACGGGGGTAATAGCAATCAGCCCCAGCATTTT.

The chain is built from TRBV12-3 or TRBV12-4 and TRBJ2-3; 7 nucleotides line up with TRBD2. The junction had 7 bases not matched to a gene; V was cut back by 3 bases and J by 4 bases. This CDR3 region has 15 residues. DNA for the CDR3: TGTGCCAGCAGTTTGAGGCGGGAGATCTCAGATACGCAGTATTTT. Amino acids: CASSLRREISDTQYF.

This clonotype showed up just a few times. The CDR3 loop reads CASSTGTGSTDTQYF. CDR3 nucleotides: TGTGCCAGCAGCACCGGGACAGGGTCCACAGATACGCAGTATTTT. The genes are TRBV6-1 and TRBJ2-3; 9 nucleotides agree with TRBD1. The junction had 6 bases not matched to a gene; V was cut back by 6 bases and J by 2 bases. Germline CDR1 and CDR2: MNHNS and SASEGT. The length of the CDR3 is 15 residues.

The chain joins TRBV20-1 to TRBJ2-7; D is unclear. The CDR3 sequence is 13 residues long. Germline V gene lookup returns CDR1 DFQATT and CDR2 SNEGSKA (reference sequence). Trimming cost V 1 base and J 4 bases, with 11 bases left between them. CDR3 nucleotide sequence: TGCAGTGCTAGAGTCTCAAGTAGTTACGAGCAGTACTTC. It specifies CSARVSSSYEQYF.

The sample holds many counts of this clonotype. This rearrangement joins TRBV2 to TRBJ2-7; tentative D call: TRBD1 (6 bases). Trimming removed 11 bases from V and 7 bases from J, with 18 bases in between. The CDR3 has 12 residues. Looked up from germline, CDR1 is SNHLY and CDR2 is FYNNEI. The CDR3 sequence is CAVDRTVLEQYF. The DNA for the CDR3 is TGTGCCGTAGACAGGACGGTGCTGGAGCAGTACTTC.

This clonotype was recorded at least ten times. The rearrangement links TRBV10-2 to TRBJ1-3, with a tentative D call TRBD1 (5 bases). Per the germline V gene, CDR1 is WSHSY and CDR2 is SAAADI. The CDR3 contains 17 residues. V lost 0 bases to trimming and J lost 7 bases, with 19 bases between them. The CDR3 here is CASSESPRFGTLNTIYF. The CDR3 DNA reads TGCGCCAGCAGTGAGTCCCCCAGATTCGGGACGTTGAACACCATATATTTT.

The chain recombines TRBV29-1 with TRBJ1-1; 10 bases align to TRBD1. CDR3 length: 12 residues. Germline-derived CDR1 and CDR2 are SQVTM and ANQGSEA. V was pared by 3 bases and J by 6 bases, with 1 base of the junction left unmatched. CDR3 nucleotide sequence: TGCAGCGTTGAGACAGGGGGCCCTGAAGCTTTCTTT. It translates to CSVETGGPEAFF.

The chain recombines TRBV7-9 with TRBJ1-1; D is uncertain. Per the germline V gene, CDR1 is SEHNR and CDR2 is FQNEAQ (reference sequence). V lost 0 bases and J lost 6, with 17 bases in between. The CDR3 spans 16 residues. The CDR3 DNA is TGTGCCAGCAGCTTAGCCCCACAATGGGGTAGGCCTGAAGCTTTCTTT. Protein sequence: CASSLAPQWGRPEAFF.

The chain is built from TRBV5-1 and TRBJ1-2, with 10 bases identical to TRBD1. V shed 0 bases and J 8 bases; nucleotides not matched to a gene: 16. This CDR3 is built from 18 residues. CDR1 and CDR2 from the germline V gene are SGHRS and YFSETQ. The CDR3 region has the DNA TGCGCCAGCAGCTTGGGGGCCAGCGACCGGGACAGGGGAAAGGGCTACACCTTC. Protein product: CASSLGASDRDRGKGYTF.

Details on this clonotype: Possible read error: a much larger clone is one base away. This chain joins TRBV19 and TRBJ2-3; D is possibly TRBD2 (6 bases). The CDR3 totals 15 residues. V gave up 5 bases and J gave up 7 bases, with 19 bases separating them. Germline CDR1 and CDR2: LNHDA and SQIVND (reference sequence). CDR3 in amino acids: CASSVSGSLTNTQYF. The CDR3 region has the DNA TGTGCCAGTAGTGTAAGCGGGTCCCTGACAAATACGCAGTATTTT.

This clonotype was detected a few times. The chain recombines TRBV10-2 with TRBJ2-6; 8 nucleotides line up with TRBD2. This CDR3 contains 20 residues. Germline assignment: CDR1 WSHSY and CDR2 SAAADI. V gave up 10 bases and J gave up 0 bases; unmatched junction bases: 20. CDR3 DNA: TGCGCCACCCCCGGGGGGCGGGGGGATTCACGGAGCTCTGGGGCCAACGTCCTGACTTTC. Its protein is CATPGGRGDSRSSGANVLTF.

This clonotype was seen a few times. This chain connects TRBV29-1 to TRBJ1-5; weak D call: TRBD1 (5 bases). The CDR3 has 15 residues. Between the trimmed V and J ends, which lost 4 bases and 1 base, there was a span of 14 bases. Germline-derived CDR1 and CDR2 are SQVTM and ANQGSEA. The CDR3 sequence: CSVGGGPGSNQPQHF. DNA for the CDR3: TGCAGCGTTGGGGGGGGTCCCGGAAGCAATCAGCCCCAGCATTTT. The full variable domain, rest sourced from reference TRBV29-1 and TRBJ1-5, is SAVISQKPSRDICQRGTSLTIQCQVDSQVTMMFWYRQQPGQSLTLIATANQGSEATYESGFVIDKFPISRPNLTFSTLTVSNMSPEDSSIYLCSVGGGPGSNQPQHFGDGTRLSIL.

V usage is TRBV27 and J usage is TRBJ2-1; D is undetermined. Germline assignment: CDR1 MNHEY and CDR2 SMNVEV (reference sequence). The germline V and J ends were trimmed by 5 bases and 4 bases, with 12 bases remaining between them. CDR3 length: 14 amino acids. Here the CDR3 DNA reads TGTGCCAGCAGTAAAATGGGCTTGTACAATGAGCAGTTCTTC. Translation gives CASSKMGLYNEQFF.

This clonotype has a count of ten or more. The chain recombines TRBV7-9 with TRBJ2-7, with D possibly called TRBD1 or TRBD2 (5 bases each). Per germline, CDR1 SEHNR and CDR2 FQNEAQ (reference sequence). V was clipped by 3 bases and J by 2 bases, with 14 bases between them. This CDR3 has 15 amino acids. Here the CDR3 reads CASSFAQGATYEQYF. In DNA form, the CDR3 reads TGTGCCAGCAGCTTCGCCCAGGGAGCGACCTACGAGCAGTACTTC.

This clonotype was recorded many times. CDR3 DNA: TGTGCCATCAGCGGCCATGCATCTAGCGGGGCCCTAGATACGCAGTATTTT. Amino acids: CAISGHASSGALDTQYF. This rearrangement joins TRBV10-3 to TRBJ2-3, with 9 positions matching TRBD2. V gave up 6 bases and J gave up 5 bases; unmatched junction bases: 15. Germline V lookup: CDR1 ENHRY, CDR2 SYGVKD. The CDR3 runs 17 residues.

This sequence joins TRBV6-1 and TRBJ2-5; 9 bases fit TRBD1. J lost 5 bases, V lost 6 bases, and 13 bases had no gene match. Germline V gene lookup returns CDR1 MNHNS and CDR2 SASEGT. This CDR3 is 16 amino acids long. CDR3 region: CASSELYRGQQETQYF. The CDR3 DNA is TGTGCCAGCAGCGAGCTGTACAGGGGGCAGCAGGAGACCCAGTACTTC.

In this sample, this clonotype turned up many times. The genes are TRBV7-2 and TRBJ2-5; D may be TRBD1 (6 bases). From germline, CDR1 is SGHTA and CDR2 FQGNSA. The length of the CDR3 is 13 residues. Trimming took off 5 bases at V and 5 bases at J, with 12 bases between the two ends. The DNA of the CDR3 is TGTGCCAGCAGCATACAGGGTCATGAGACCCAGTACTTC. This sequence encodes CASSIQGHETQYF.

This clonotype showed up many times. The chain has TRBV28 and TRBJ2-7; D gene unclear. V was clipped by 2 bases and J by 6 bases, with 11 bases between them. Germline values: CDR1 MDHEN, CDR2 SYDVKM. CDR3 length: 13 amino acids. The CDR3 bases are TGTGCCAGCAGTTTACTCGCAGAGGCCGAGCAGTACTTC. Translating gives CASSLLAEAEQYF.

This CDR3 reads CASSRETGEDTQYF. Here the CDR3 DNA reads TGTGCCAGTAGCCGGGAGACGGGTGAGGATACGCAGTATTTT. The chain has TRBV6-2 or TRBV6-3 and TRBJ2-3, with a tentative D call TRBD2 (6 bases). With 9 bases removed from V and 6 bases from J, the gap between germline ends came to 19 bases. Germline-derived CDR1 and CDR2 are MNHEY and SVGEGT. The CDR3 is 14 amino acids.